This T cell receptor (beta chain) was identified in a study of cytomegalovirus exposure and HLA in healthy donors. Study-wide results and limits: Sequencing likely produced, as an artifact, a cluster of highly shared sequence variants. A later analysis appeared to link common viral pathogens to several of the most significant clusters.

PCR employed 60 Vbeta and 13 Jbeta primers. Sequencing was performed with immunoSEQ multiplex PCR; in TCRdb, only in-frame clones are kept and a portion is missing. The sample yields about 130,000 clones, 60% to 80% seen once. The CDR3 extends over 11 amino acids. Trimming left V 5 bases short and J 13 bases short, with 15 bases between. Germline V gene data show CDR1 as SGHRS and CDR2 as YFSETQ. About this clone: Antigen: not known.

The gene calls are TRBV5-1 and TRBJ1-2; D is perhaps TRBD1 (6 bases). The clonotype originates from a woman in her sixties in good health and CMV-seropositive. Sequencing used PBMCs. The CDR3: CASRPDRTLTF. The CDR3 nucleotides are TGCGCCAGCAGGCCCGACAGGACCCTCACCTTC.